The 11 T cell receptor beta chains below come from one sample, sequenced in a study of PD-1 blockade in classical Hodgkin lymphoma. Time point specified: cycle 4 day 1 (C4D1), after less than 7 weeks of nivolumab. Exposure to brentuximab vedotin varied, and each patient had relapsed following autologous stem cell transplantation. Isolation of CD4+ T cells from thawed PBMCs was performed by magnetic negative selection. Clones were sequenced by immunoSEQ multiplex PCR, and TCRdb holds only the in-frame ones, with some missing. The repertoire consists of around 16,000 clones, with about three quarters occurring once and the leading ten covering around 1.9%. The material sequenced was CD4+ T cells from blood, taken before the fourth cycle of nivolumab. Receptors originate from a human donor with classical Hodgkin lymphoma.

The chain joins TRBV5-4 to TRBJ1-4, with D possibly being TRBD1 (6 bases). The CDR3 has 16 residues. The germline V and J ends were trimmed by 3 bases and 3 bases, with 15 bases remaining between them. Germline CDR1 is SGHNT and CDR2 is YYREEE (reference sequence). The CDR3 loop is CASSWGGQGSNEKLFF. CDR3 nucleotide sequence: TGTGCCAGCAGCTGGGGGGGGCAGGGGTCTAATGAAAAACTGTTTTTT.

The chain employs TRBV2 and TRBJ2-1, with TRBD1 matching 8 bases. The CDR3 runs to 14 residues. Germline V gene data show CDR1 as SNHLY and CDR2 as FYNNEI. With V trimmed by 6 bases and J by 3 bases, 4 bases remained unmatched. The CDR3 loop is CASSPTGDYNEQFF. The CDR3 nucleotides read TGTGCCAGCAGCCCGACAGGGGACTACAATGAGCAGTTCTTC.

This clone was seen more than once but under ten times. The CDR3 DNA is TGCGCCAGCAAAGAAGGGACAGGGCCTGAAGCTTTCTTT. This gives the protein CASKEGTGPEAFF. The chain has TRBV5-1 and TRBJ1-1; TRBD1 matches at 9 bases. CDR1 and CDR2 from the germline V gene are SGHRS and YFSETQ. The CDR3 has 13 amino acids. The V gene end was trimmed by 6 bases and the J gene end by 6 bases; junction bases not matched to a gene: 6.

The V and J genes are TRBV18 and TRBJ2-5; D call uncertain. Germline V lookup: CDR1 KGHSH, CDR2 LQKENI. V was pared by 5 bases and J by 1 base, with 2 bases between. The CDR3 consists of 11 residues. The CDR3 DNA is TGTGCCAGCTCATCCCAAGAGACCCAGTACTTC. This gives the protein CASSSQETQYF.

V gene TRBV5-1 combines with J gene TRBJ2-7; 11 bases align to TRBD2. The J segment lost 4 bases and the V segment lost 0 bases, leaving 6 bases of the junction unmatched. Germline V gene data show CDR1 as SGHRS and CDR2 as YFSETQ. This CDR3 is built from 16 residues. The CDR3 protein is CASSLGGTSGPYEQYF. CDR3 coding DNA: TGCGCCAGCAGCTTGGGGGGGACTAGCGGACCGTACGAGCAGTACTTC.

J is TRBJ1-5 and V is TRBV19; TRBD1 matches at 7 bases. There are 15 residues in the CDR3. Germline V gene data show CDR1 as LNHDA and CDR2 as SQIVND (reference sequence). The ends lost 3 bases at V and 2 bases at J; junction bases unmatched: 4. CDR3 nucleotide sequence: TGTGCCAGTAGTATTTCAGGGGGAGGCAATCAGCCCCAGCATTTT. Translated, it gives CASSISGGGNQPQHF.

This chain connects TRBV6-1 to TRBJ2-7, with 7 bases identical to TRBD1. After removal of 6 bases from V and 5 bases from J, the junction contained 10 bases not matched to a gene. Looked up from germline, CDR1 is MNHNS and CDR2 is SASEGT. The CDR3 has 14 amino acids. The CDR3 DNA follows: TGTGCCAGCAGGACCGGGACAGAGAGGGACGAGCAGTACTTC. Translating it yields CASRTGTERDEQYF.

V usage is TRBV2 and J usage is TRBJ2-7; D call uncertain. V lost 1 base and J 2 bases, leaving 9 bases between the germline ends. Germline-derived CDR1 and CDR2 are SNHLY and FYNNEI. This CDR3 comprises 14 residues. The CDR3 DNA sequence: TGTGCCAGCAGTGAAGACGGTTTAACCTACGAGCAGTACTTC. This codes for CASSEDGLTYEQYF.

This chain links TRBV5-4 with TRBJ2-5, with 14 bases identical to TRBD2. This CDR3 contains 16 residues. Germline assignment: CDR1 SGHNT and CDR2 YYREEE (reference sequence). With V trimmed by 4 bases and J by 1 base, 3 bases remained unmatched. For the CDR3, the DNA is TGTGCCAGCAGCCCGGGACTAGCGGGGGCCCAAGAGACCCAGTACTTC. This sequence encodes CASSPGLAGAQETQYF.

A single count supports this clone. The chain carries TRBV19 and TRBJ2-7; 7 bases match TRBD1. The CDR3 extends over 14 amino acids. CDR1 is LNHDA, CDR2 SQIVND, per germline (reference sequence). The J segment lost 4 bases and the V segment lost 4 bases, leaving 7 bases of the junction unmatched. CDR3: CASSKTGSHYEQYF. The CDR3 DNA reads TGTGCCAGTAGTAAGACAGGGTCTCATTACGAGCAGTACTTC.

This clone was detected only once. V and J are TRBV18 and TRBJ1-1, with 12 positions matching TRBD1. Germline CDR1 and CDR2: KGHSH and LQKENI. CDR3 length: 19 amino acids. V was clipped by 4 bases and J by 1 base; unmatched bases: 13. The CDR3 loop is CASSLYQLGTGGTNTEAFF. The DNA for the CDR3 is TGTGCCAGCTCACTATACCAGTTAGGGACAGGGGGCACGAACACTGAAGCTTTCTTT. Full variable domain (missing parts from reference TRBV18 and TRBJ1-1): NAGVMQNPRHLVRRRGQEARLRCSPMKGHSHVYWYRQLPEEGLKFMVYLQKENIIDESGMPKERFSAEFPKEGPSILRIQQVVRGDSAAYFCASSLYQLGTGGTNTEAFFGQGTRLTVV.